These T cell receptor beta chains were read from a single sample in a study of blood T cell repertoires in COVID-19. Here immunoSEQ multiplex PCR was the method, and the copy in TCRdb shows in-frame clones only, minus some. The data contain 60,000 to 95,000 clones, around 90% of them singletons. The sequencing input was peripheral blood. The receptors come from a human donor in a cohort sampled during active COVID-19. Each CDR3 is given with its conserved first and last residue. D genes are given only for firm matches. Clone size is stated in some rows and not others, as once, few, many or a class when expanded.

j_call: TRBJ2-7
clone_size: .
v_call: TRBV7-2
d_call: TRBD2
cdr3_aa: CASSLEPSGVSSYEQYF
cdr3_nt: TGTGCCAGCAGCTTAGAACCTAGCGGGGTATCATCCTACGAGCAGTACTTC

j_call: TRBJ1-6
clone_size: .
v_call: TRBV18
d_call: TRBD1
cdr3_aa: CASSPLTGLDSPLHF
cdr3_nt: TGTGCCAGCTCACCTCTGACAGGGTTAGATTCACCCCTCCACTTT

j_call: TRBJ1-2
clone_size: .
v_call: TRBV13
d_call: .
cdr3_aa: CASSLTYNYGYTF
cdr3_nt: TGTGCCAGCAGCCTCACCTACAACTATGGCTACACCTTC

j_call: TRBJ2-7
clone_size: .
v_call: TRBV19
d_call: .
cdr3_aa: CASRGIGDEQYF
cdr3_nt: TGTGCCAGTAGAGGGATAGGGGACGAGCAGTACTTC

j_call: TRBJ2-3
clone_size: .
v_call: TRBV6-5
d_call: TRBD2
cdr3_aa: CASRTGTSTDTQYF
cdr3_nt: TGTGCCAGCAGAACCGGGACTAGCACTGATACGCAGTATTTT

j_call: TRBJ2-5
clone_size: .
v_call: TRBV19
d_call: TRBD1
cdr3_aa: CASSQNRGTETQYF
cdr3_nt: TGTGCCAGTAGTCAAAACAGGGGGACGGAGACCCAGTACTTC

j_call: TRBJ2-5
clone_size: .
v_call: TRBV6-6
d_call: TRBD2
cdr3_aa: CASRYSGGDQETQYF
cdr3_nt: TGTGCCAGCAGATATAGCGGGGGGGATCAAGAGACCCAGTACTTC

j_call: TRBJ2-7
clone_size: .
v_call: TRBV6-5
d_call: TRBD1
cdr3_aa: CASSSQGTGRYEQYF
cdr3_nt: TGTGCCAGCAGTAGCCAGGGGACAGGGAGGTACGAGCAGTACTTC

j_call: TRBJ1-1
clone_size: .
v_call: TRBV5-1
d_call: .
cdr3_aa: CASSLRRGPNTEAFF
cdr3_nt: TGCGCCAGCAGCTTGAGGAGGGGCCCGAACACTGAAGCTTTCTTT

j_call: TRBJ1-4
clone_size: once
v_call: TRBV6-5
d_call: TRBD1
cdr3_aa: CASTPTGASNEKLFF
cdr3_nt: TGTGCCAGCACCCCGACAGGGGCCTCTAATGAAAAACTGTTTTTT

j_call: TRBJ1-2
clone_size: once
v_call: TRBV9
d_call: .
cdr3_aa: CASSVDTRALGYTF
cdr3_nt: TGTGCCAGCAGCGTAGATACGAGGGCCTTGGGCTACACCTTC

j_call: TRBJ2-1
clone_size: .
v_call: TRBV14
d_call: TRBD1
cdr3_aa: CASSRIGTGNNEQFF
cdr3_nt: TGTGCCAGCAGCCGAATCGGGACAGGTAACAATGAGCAGTTCTTC

j_call: TRBJ1-1
clone_size: .
v_call: TRBV7-8
d_call: TRBD1
cdr3_aa: CASSLAGTGTTEAFF
cdr3_nt: TGTGCCAGCAGCTTAGCCGGGACAGGGACTACTGAAGCTTTCTTT

j_call: TRBJ2-1
clone_size: .
v_call: TRBV5-6
d_call: TRBD1
cdr3_aa: CASSLAPQGARNEQFF
cdr3_nt: TGTGCCAGCAGCTTGGCGCCGCAGGGGGCGCGCAATGAGCAGTTCTTC

j_call: TRBJ2-7
clone_size: few
v_call: TRBV4-2
d_call: TRBD2
cdr3_aa: CASSQDPSGTPSEQYF
cdr3_nt: TGTGCCAGCAGCCAAGACCCCAGCGGGACTCCTAGCGAGCAGTACTTC

j_call: TRBJ1-5
clone_size: .
v_call: TRBV9
d_call: TRBD1
cdr3_aa: CASSVGGQGYSNQPQHF
cdr3_nt: TGTGCCAGCAGCGTAGGTGGACAGGGATATAGCAATCAGCCCCAGCATTTT

j_call: TRBJ2-7
clone_size: .
v_call: TRBV7-6
d_call: TRBD2
cdr3_aa: CASSLGQGGLEQYF
cdr3_nt: TGTGCCAGCAGCTTAGGGCAGGGAGGGCTGGAGCAGTACTTC

j_call: TRBJ2-7
clone_size: .
v_call: TRBV4-3
d_call: TRBD2
cdr3_aa: CASSQAWTSGAYEQYF
cdr3_nt: TGCGCCAGCAGCCAGGCCTGGACTAGCGGGGCCTACGAGCAGTACTTC

j_call: TRBJ1-3
clone_size: .
v_call: TRBV2
d_call: .
cdr3_aa: CASTGGRASYGNTIYF
cdr3_nt: TGTGCCAGCACCGGGGGTCGAGCCTCTTATGGAAACACCATATATTTT

j_call: TRBJ2-5
clone_size: once
v_call: TRBV7-6
d_call: TRBD1
cdr3_aa: CASSSTAGTGYGTQYF
cdr3_nt: TGTGCCAGCAGCTCAACGGCCGGGACAGGGTACGGGACCCAGTACTTC

j_call: TRBJ1-2
clone_size: .
v_call: TRBV6-6
d_call: TRBD1
cdr3_aa: CASSNPGRDSYGYTF
cdr3_nt: TGTGCCAGCAGTAACCCGGGACGGGACAGCTATGGCTACACCTTC

j_call: TRBJ1-1
clone_size: .
v_call: TRBV5-6
d_call: .
cdr3_aa: CASSLPGRTEAFF
cdr3_nt: TGTGCCAGCAGCTTGCCTGGGAGGACTGAAGCTTTCTTT

j_call: TRBJ2-3
clone_size: .
v_call: TRBV6-6
d_call: TRBD2
cdr3_aa: CASTRTGGLSDTQYF
cdr3_nt: TGTGCCAGCACTAGGACGGGGGGGCTGTCAGATACGCAGTATTTT

j_call: TRBJ2-7
clone_size: once
v_call: TRBV29-1
d_call: TRBD2
cdr3_aa: CSVGNAGGIYEQYF
cdr3_nt: TGCAGCGTTGGCAATGCGGGGGGAATCTACGAGCAGTACTTC

j_call: TRBJ2-3
clone_size: .
v_call: TRBV11-2
d_call: .
cdr3_aa: CASSLDGESTDTQYF
cdr3_nt: TGTGCCAGCAGCTTAGACGGGGAGAGCACAGATACGCAGTATTTT

j_call: TRBJ2-7
clone_size: .
v_call: TRBV5-6
d_call: .
cdr3_aa: CASSLGAVPSKQYF
cdr3_nt: TGTGCCAGCAGCTTGGGGGCTGTCCCCTCAAAGCAGTACTTC

j_call: TRBJ2-3
clone_size: .
v_call: TRBV19
d_call: TRBD1
cdr3_aa: CARRLGTGSKDTQYF
cdr3_nt: TGTGCCAGAAGACTGGGGACAGGGTCTAAAGATACGCAGTATTTT

j_call: TRBJ1-4
clone_size: once
v_call: TRBV18
d_call: .
cdr3_aa: CASSDKATNEKLFF
cdr3_nt: TGTGCCAGCTCAGACAAAGCAACTAATGAAAAACTGTTTTTT

j_call: TRBJ1-4
clone_size: .
v_call: TRBV6-6
d_call: .
cdr3_aa: CASSYTPAGGGEKLFF
cdr3_nt: TGTGCCAGCAGTTACACCCCCGCCGGGGGGGGTGAAAAACTGTTTTTT

j_call: TRBJ2-2
clone_size: .
v_call: TRBV2
d_call: .
cdr3_aa: CASIRWGGPGELFF
cdr3_nt: TGTGCCAGCATTAGATGGGGAGGTCCCGGGGAGCTGTTTTTT

j_call: TRBJ1-1
clone_size: medium-sized
v_call: TRBV6-5
d_call: .
cdr3_aa: CASSYSWGGGNTEAFF
cdr3_nt: TGTGCCAGCAGTTACTCGTGGGGCGGGGGGAACACTGAAGCTTTCTTT

j_call: TRBJ2-5
clone_size: .
v_call: TRBV5-5
d_call: TRBD1
cdr3_aa: CASSLDPGGLETQYF
cdr3_nt: TGTGCCAGCAGCTTGGATCCAGGGGGCTTGGAGACCCAGTACTTC

j_call: TRBJ2-1
clone_size: .
v_call: TRBV2
d_call: .
cdr3_aa: CASSEPRGFEQFF
cdr3_nt: TGTGCCAGCAGTGAACCTCGAGGTTTTGAGCAGTTCTTC

j_call: TRBJ1-5
clone_size: .
v_call: TRBV6-5
d_call: .
cdr3_aa: CASTAGSQHQPQHF
cdr3_nt: TGTGCCAGCACCGCAGGGTCGCAACACCAGCCCCAGCATTTT

j_call: TRBJ2-5
clone_size: .
v_call: TRBV10-2
d_call: TRBD1
cdr3_aa: CATHRDRGQETQYF
cdr3_nt: TGCGCCACCCACCGGGACAGGGGCCAAGAGACCCAGTACTTC

j_call: TRBJ1-3
clone_size: .
v_call: TRBV7-9
d_call: .
cdr3_aa: CASSLMRGSGNTIYF
cdr3_nt: TGTGCCAGCAGCTTAATGCGGGGCTCTGGAAACACCATATATTTT

j_call: TRBJ2-7
clone_size: .
v_call: TRBV29-1
d_call: TRBD1
cdr3_aa: CSVESAGTELYEQYF
cdr3_nt: TGCAGCGTTGAGTCGGCCGGGACAGAACTGTACGAGCAGTACTTC

j_call: TRBJ2-2
clone_size: .
v_call: TRBV11-2
d_call: TRBD1
cdr3_aa: CASSGDRGGELFF
cdr3_nt: TGTGCCAGCAGCGGGGACAGGGGCGGGGAGCTGTTTTTT